This TCR beta chain was recovered during a study of blood T cell repertoires in COVID-19. Across the whole study: Sample material is recorded as cDNA or gDNA derived from T cells, B-cell-depleted T cells, or PBMCs.

Germline CDR1 LNHDA, CDR2 SQIVND (reference sequence). The CDR3 extends over 12 amino acids. Between the trimmed V and J ends, which lost 5 bases and 4 bases, there was a span of 8 bases. Individuals aged about 18 to 95 years were recruited from 20 to 25 US areas. Grouping used clinical history reported by participants in a survey and questionnaire. Original handling: Quantification of nucleated cells was approximated via reference gene primer amplification. The table came from immunoSEQ multiplex PCR; TCRdb's copy has only in-frame clones and leaves some out. That table is the source of V, J and clone size, and D and trimming were worked out from the DNA. The sample includes approximately 210,000 clones, 70% to 90% of them seen just once.

This chain uses TRBV19 with TRBJ1-2; D possibly corresponds to TRBD1 (5 bases). Sequenced material: PBMCs or T cells enriched from blood (not recorded which). The origin of this receptor is a man aged 25-40 years with acute COVID-19. CDR3: CASSPTVYGYTF. The CDR3 region has the DNA TGTGCCAGTAGTCCGACAGTCTATGGCTACACCTTC.